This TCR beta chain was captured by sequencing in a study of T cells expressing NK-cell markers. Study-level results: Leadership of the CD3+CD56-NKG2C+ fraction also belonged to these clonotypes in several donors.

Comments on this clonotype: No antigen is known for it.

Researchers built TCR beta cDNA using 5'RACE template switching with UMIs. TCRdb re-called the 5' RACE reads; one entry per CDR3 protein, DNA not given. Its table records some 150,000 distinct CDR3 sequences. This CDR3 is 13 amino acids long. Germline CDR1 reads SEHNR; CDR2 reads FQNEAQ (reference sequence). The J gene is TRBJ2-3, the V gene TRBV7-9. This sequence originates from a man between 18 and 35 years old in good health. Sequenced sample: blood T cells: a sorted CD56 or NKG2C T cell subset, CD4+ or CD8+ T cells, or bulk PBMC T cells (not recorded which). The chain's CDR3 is CASRKTATDTQYF. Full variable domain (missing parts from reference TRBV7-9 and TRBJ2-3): DTGVSQNPRHKITKRGQNVTFRCDPISEHNRLYWYRQTLGQGPEFLTYFQNEAQLEKSRLLSDRFSAERPKGSFSTLEIQRTEQGDSAMYLCASRKTATDTQYFGPGTRLTVL.